The source of this T cell receptor beta chain is a study of blood T cell repertoires in COVID-19. On the study more broadly: The samples span acute and convalescent COVID-19 from the United States, Italy and Spain. PBMCs, B-cell-depleted T cells, or T cells provided the cDNA or gDNA that made up the material.

This clone was recorded once. In the original analysis: Estimated nucleated cell counts came from reference gene primer amplification. The repertoire was sequenced with immunoSEQ multiplex PCR; TCRdb's copy has only in-frame clones and lacks some. V, J and clone size reflect that table, while D and trimming were determined from the DNA. Here the sample spans more than 70,000 clones, approximately 90% being singletons. The ends were cut back, 6 bases at V and 0 bases at J, with 12 bases in the middle. CDR3 length: 15 amino acids. In germline, CDR1 is LGHDT, CDR2 YNNKEL (reference sequence). This chain links TRBV3-1 (or the pseudogene TRBV3-2) with TRBJ2-1; D possibly corresponds to TRBD2 (6 bases). The receptor comes from a woman of 80 years or more with acute or convalescent COVID-19. The sequenced sample was peripheral blood. CDR3 loop: CASRHMGGSYNEQFF. CDR3 DNA sequence: TGTGCCAGCAGGCATATGGGGGGCTCCTACAATGAGCAGTTCTTC.